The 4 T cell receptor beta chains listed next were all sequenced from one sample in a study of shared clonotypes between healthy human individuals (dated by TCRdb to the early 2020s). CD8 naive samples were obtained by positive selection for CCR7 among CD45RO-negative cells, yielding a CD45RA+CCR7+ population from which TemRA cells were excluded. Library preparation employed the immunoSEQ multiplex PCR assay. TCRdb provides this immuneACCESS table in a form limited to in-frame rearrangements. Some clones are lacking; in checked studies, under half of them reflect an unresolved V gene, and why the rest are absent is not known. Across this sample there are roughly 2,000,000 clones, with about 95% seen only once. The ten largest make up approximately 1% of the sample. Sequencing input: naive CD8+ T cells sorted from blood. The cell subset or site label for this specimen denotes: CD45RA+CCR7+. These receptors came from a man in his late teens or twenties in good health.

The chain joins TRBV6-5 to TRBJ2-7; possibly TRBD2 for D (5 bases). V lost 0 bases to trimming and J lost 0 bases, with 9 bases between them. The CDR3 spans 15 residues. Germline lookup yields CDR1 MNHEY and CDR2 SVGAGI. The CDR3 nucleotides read TGTGCCAGCAGTTACTCCGGGGAGCTCTCCTACGAGCAGTACTTC. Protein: CASSYSGELSYEQYF.

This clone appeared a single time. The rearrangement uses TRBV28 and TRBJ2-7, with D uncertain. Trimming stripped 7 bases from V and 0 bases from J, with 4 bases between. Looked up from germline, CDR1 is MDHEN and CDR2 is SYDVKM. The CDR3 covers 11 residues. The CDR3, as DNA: TGTGCCAGCACCAGCTCCTACGAGCAGTACTTC. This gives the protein CASTSSYEQYF.

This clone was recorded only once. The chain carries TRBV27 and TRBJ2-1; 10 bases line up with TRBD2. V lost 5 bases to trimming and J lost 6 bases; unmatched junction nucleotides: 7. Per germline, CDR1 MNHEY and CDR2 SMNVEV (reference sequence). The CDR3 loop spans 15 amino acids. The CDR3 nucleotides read TGTGCCAGCAGTCCCGGGACTAGCGTTTTCAATGAGCAGTTCTTC. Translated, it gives CASSPGTSVFNEQFF.

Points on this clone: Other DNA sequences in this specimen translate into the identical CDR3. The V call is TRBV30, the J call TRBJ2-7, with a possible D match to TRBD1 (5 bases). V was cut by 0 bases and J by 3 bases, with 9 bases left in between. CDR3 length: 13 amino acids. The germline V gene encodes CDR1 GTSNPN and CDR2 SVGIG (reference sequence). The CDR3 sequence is CAWSVGADYEQYF. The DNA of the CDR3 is TGTGCCTGGAGTGTAGGGGCAGACTACGAGCAGTACTTC. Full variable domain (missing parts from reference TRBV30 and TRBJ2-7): SQTIHQWPATLVQPVGSPLSLECTVEGTSNPNLYWYRQAAGRGLQLLFYSVGIGQISSEVPQNLSASRPQDRQFILSSKKLLLSDSGFYLCAWSVGADYEQYFGPGTRLTVT.